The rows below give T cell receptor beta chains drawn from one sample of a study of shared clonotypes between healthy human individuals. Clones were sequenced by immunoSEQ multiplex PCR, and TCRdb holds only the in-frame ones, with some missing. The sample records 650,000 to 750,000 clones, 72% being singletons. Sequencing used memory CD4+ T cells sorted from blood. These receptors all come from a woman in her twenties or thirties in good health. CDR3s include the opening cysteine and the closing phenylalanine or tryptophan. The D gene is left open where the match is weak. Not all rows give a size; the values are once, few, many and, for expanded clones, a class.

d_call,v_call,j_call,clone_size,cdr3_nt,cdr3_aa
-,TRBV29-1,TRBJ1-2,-,TGCAGCGTTGACTTTTCGGCAGGAAACTATGGCTACACCTTC,CSVDFSAGNYGYTF
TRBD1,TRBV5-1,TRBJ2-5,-,TGCGCCAGCAGCTCGGACAGGGGCGCAGGAGAGACCCAGTACTTC,CASSSDRGAGETQYF
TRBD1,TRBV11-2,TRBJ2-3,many,TGTGCCAGCAGCACCAGACAGGGGGCAGATACGCAGTATTTT,CASSTRQGADTQYF
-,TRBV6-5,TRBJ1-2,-,TGTGCCAGCAGTTACGACAGCTATGGCTACACCTTC,CASSYDSYGYTF
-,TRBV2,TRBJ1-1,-,TGTGCCAGCAGTGAAGCGCTGGAGAACACTGAAGCTTTCTTT,CASSEALENTEAFF
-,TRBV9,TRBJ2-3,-,TGTGCCAGCAGCCAGCTGACTGCGCTAGATACGCAGTATTTT,CASSQLTALDTQYF
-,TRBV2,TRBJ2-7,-,TGTGCCAGCAGGGGACCTTGGATAGCCGAGCAGTACTTC,CASRGPWIAEQYF
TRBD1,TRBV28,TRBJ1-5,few,TGTGCCAGCAGTTCCCCGGACAGGGGAAACCAGCCCCAGCATTTT,CASSSPDRGNQPQHF
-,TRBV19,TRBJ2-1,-,TGTGCCAGTAGTGGAACAGCGGGCCTAGCCTACAATGAGCAGTTCTTC,CASSGTAGLAYNEQFF
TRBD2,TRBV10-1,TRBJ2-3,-,TGCGCCAGCAGTCCCGTCCCGGGACTAGCGGGAGGGCCGAAAGATACGCAGTATTTT,CASSPVPGLAGGPKDTQYF
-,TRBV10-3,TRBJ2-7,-,TGTGCCATCAGTGACGAGGCTGTTTGGAGCTACGAGCAGTACTTC,CAISDEAVWSYEQYF
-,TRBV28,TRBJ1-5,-,TGTGGGGCCGCGGGATCAGGCGATCAGCCCCAGCATTTT,CGAAGSGDQPQHF
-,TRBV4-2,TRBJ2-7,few,TGTGCCAGCAGCCAAGAGCAAGAACAGTTTTACGAGCAGTACTTC,CASSQEQEQFYEQYF
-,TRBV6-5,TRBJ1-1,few,TGTGCCAGCAAGCTGAACACTGAAGCTTTCTTT,CASKLNTEAFF
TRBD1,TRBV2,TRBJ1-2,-,TGTGCCACCGGACAGGGGGCGGGCTATGGCTACACCTTC,CATGQGAGYGYTF
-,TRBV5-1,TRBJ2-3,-,TGCGCCAGCAGCTTTGGCGGCAAGAGCACAGATACGCAGTATTTT,CASSFGGKSTDTQYF
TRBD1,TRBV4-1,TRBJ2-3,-,TGCGCCAGCAGCCCTCGACAGGGGGCAACCTTTGAGACAGATACGCAGTATTTT,CASSPRQGATFETDTQYF
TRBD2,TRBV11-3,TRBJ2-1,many,TGTGCCAGCAGCTCGGGACTAGCGGATTACAATGAGCAGTTCTTC,CASSSGLADYNEQFF
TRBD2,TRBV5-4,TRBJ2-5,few,TGTGCCAGCAGCTTGTCGGGAGGGTCCAAAGAGACCCAGTACTTC,CASSLSGGSKETQYF
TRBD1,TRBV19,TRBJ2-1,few,TGTGCCAGTAGGGGGCAGGGGGCCCGGAATGAGCAGTTCTTC,CASRGQGARNEQFF
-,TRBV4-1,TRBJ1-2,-,TGCGCCAGCAGCCAAGATGGGACCCTCTATGGCTACACCTTC,CASSQDGTLYGYTF
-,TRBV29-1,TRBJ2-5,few,TGCAGCGTTGTTGACCGGTGGGGGGAGACCCAGTACTTC,CSVVDRWGETQYF
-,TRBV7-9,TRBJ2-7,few,TGTGCCAGCAGCTTATCCCCCGGGGAGCAGTACTTC,CASSLSPGEQYF
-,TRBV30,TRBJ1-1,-,TGTGCCTGGAGGCCCGGTTTACAGGGGAACACTGAAGCTTTCTTT,CAWRPGLQGNTEAFF
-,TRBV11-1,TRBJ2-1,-,TGTGCCAGCAGCTTATGGACAACTGACAATGAGCAGTTCTTC,CASSLWTTDNEQFF
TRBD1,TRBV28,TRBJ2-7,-,TGTGCCAGCAGTTTATCGGCAGGGGGCTCCTACGAGCAGTACTTC,CASSLSAGGSYEQYF
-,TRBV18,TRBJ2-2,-,TGTGCCAGCTCACGGGTAGACGGGGAGCTGTTTTTT,CASSRVDGELFF
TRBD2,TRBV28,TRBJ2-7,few,TGTGCCAGCCAGAACGGGGGGGGTAATGACTACGAGCAGTACTTC,CASQNGGGNDYEQYF
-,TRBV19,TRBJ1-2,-,TGTGCCAGTAGTACCACGGCTTATGGCTACACCTTC,CASSTTAYGYTF
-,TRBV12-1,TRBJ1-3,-,TGTGCCAGCAGCTTTGTGGGGGATATAAGTGGAAACACCATATATTTT,CASSFVGDISGNTIYF
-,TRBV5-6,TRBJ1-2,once,TGTGCCAGCAGCCGCGACAGCGTCGGCTACACCTTC,CASSRDSVGYTF
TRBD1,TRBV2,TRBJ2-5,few,TGTGCCAGCAGGGGACAGGGCGAGACCCAGTACTTC,CASRGQGETQYF
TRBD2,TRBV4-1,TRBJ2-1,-,TGCGCCAGCAGCCGGACACTAGCGGGAGTTTTGTCCTACAATGAGCAGTTCTTC,CASSRTLAGVLSYNEQFF
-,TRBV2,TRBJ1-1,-,TGTGCCAGCAGTGAATGGCAGGGCTCTGAAGCTTTCTTT,CASSEWQGSEAFF
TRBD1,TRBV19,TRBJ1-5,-,TGTGCCAGTACCAAGACAGGGGAAAGCAATCAGCCCCAGCATTTT,CASTKTGESNQPQHF
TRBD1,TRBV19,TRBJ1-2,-,TGTGCCAGTAGTATAGGGACAGGGTTTAACTATGGCTACACCTTC,CASSIGTGFNYGYTF
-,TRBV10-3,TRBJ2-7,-,TGTGCCATCAGTCAGGACAAAAAAGGCGACGAGCAGTACTTC,CAISQDKKGDEQYF
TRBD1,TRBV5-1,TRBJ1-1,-,TGCGCCAGCAGCTTACAGGGGGCATCGGACACTGAAGCTTTCTTT,CASSLQGASDTEAFF
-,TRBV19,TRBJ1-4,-,TGTGCCAGTAGTACCGGGACCCCCTTAGGAAAACTGTTTTTT,CASSTGTPLGKLFF
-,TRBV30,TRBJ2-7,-,TGTGCCTGGAGGCCATCGCGACTGGGCGAGCAGTACTTC,CAWRPSRLGEQYF
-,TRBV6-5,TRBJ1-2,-,TGTGCCAGCAGTAAACGACAGGTTAACTATGGCTACACCTTC,CASSKRQVNYGYTF
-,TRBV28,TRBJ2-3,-,TGTGCCAGCAGTGCCACAGGGATTGGCGCAGATACGCAGTATTTT,CASSATGIGADTQYF
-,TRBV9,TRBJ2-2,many,TGTGCCAGCAGCGCTAAAGTAACCATGACCGGGGAGCTGTTTTTT,CASSAKVTMTGELFF
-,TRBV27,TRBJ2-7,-,TGTGCCAGCAGTGATCGAGACAGTGTCTACGAGCAGTACTTC,CASSDRDSVYEQYF